A single count supports the clone carrying this T cell receptor (beta chain). Antigen: not known. Semi-nested PCR with Nested Universal Primer A followed constant-region reverse priming of full-length variable regions. TCRdb passed the 5' RACE reads through MiXCR, listing each CDR3 protein once. Of thousands of distinct CDR3 sequences in the sample, around 15% were seen once. CDR3 length: 14 residues. Germline CDR1 reads DFQATT; CDR2 reads SNEGSKA (reference sequence). V lost 3 bases and J lost 2, with 12 bases in between. Study outcomes and limitations: Greatest tumor Treg TCR overlap was with tumor naive CD4+ cells. Whole repertoires were not studied in the larger cohort, only one V-J beta rearrangement.

The sequence came from a female donor with breast cancer. Input material: memory CD4+ T cells sorted from blood. Subset of the sample: memory CD4+ T cells, CD4+CD45RO+CD25-. V usage is TRBV20-1 and J usage is TRBJ2-3, with D possibly matching TRBD2 (6 bases). The CDR3 protein is CSASGRGSTDTQYF. The CDR3 DNA follows: TGCAGTGCTAGCGGGAGAGGCTCCACAGATACGCAGTATTTT.